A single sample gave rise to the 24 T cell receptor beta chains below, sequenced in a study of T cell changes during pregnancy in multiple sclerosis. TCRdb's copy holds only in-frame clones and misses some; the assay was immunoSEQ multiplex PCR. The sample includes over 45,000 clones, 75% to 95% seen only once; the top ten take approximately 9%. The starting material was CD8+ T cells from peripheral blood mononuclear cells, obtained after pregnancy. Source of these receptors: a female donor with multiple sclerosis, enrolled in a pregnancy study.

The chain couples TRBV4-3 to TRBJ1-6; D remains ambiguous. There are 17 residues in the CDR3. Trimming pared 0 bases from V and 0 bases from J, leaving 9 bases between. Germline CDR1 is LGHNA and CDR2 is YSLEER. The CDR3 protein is CASSQDWAGSYNSPLHF. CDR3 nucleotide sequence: TGCGCCAGCAGCCAAGACTGGGCGGGCTCCTATAATTCACCCCTCCACTTT.

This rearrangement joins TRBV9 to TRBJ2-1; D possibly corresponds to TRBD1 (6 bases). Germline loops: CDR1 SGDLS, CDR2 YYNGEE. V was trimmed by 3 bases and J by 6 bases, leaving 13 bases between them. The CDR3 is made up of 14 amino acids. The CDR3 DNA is TGTGCCAGCAGCGCTCGGACACAGGGCAATGAGCAGTTCTTC. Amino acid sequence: CASSARTQGNEQFF.

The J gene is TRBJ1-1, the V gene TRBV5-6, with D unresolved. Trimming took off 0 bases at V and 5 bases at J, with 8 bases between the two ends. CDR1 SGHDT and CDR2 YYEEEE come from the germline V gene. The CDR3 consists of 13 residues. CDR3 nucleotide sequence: TGTGCCAGCAGCTTGGGTGGCGGAACTGAAGCTTTCTTT. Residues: CASSLGGGTEAFF.

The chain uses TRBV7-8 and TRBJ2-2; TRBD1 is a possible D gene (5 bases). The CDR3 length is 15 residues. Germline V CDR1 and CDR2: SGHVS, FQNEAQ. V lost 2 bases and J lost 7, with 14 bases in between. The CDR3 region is CASSLIGGHNGELFF. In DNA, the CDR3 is TGTGCCAGCAGCTTAATTGGTGGACATAACGGGGAGCTGTTTTTT.

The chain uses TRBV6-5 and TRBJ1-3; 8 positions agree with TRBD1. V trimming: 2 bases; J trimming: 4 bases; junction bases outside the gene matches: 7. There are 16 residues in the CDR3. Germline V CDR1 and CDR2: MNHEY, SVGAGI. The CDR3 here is CASSYRTGPPGNTIYF. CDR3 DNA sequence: TGTGCCAGCAGTTACCGGACAGGGCCTCCAGGAAACACCATATATTTT.

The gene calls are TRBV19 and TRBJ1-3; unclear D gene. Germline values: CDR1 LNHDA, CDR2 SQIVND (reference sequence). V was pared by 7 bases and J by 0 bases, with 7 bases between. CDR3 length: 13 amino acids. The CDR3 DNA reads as TGTGCCAGTACCCTAGACTCTGGAAACACCATATATTTT. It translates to CASTLDSGNTIYF.

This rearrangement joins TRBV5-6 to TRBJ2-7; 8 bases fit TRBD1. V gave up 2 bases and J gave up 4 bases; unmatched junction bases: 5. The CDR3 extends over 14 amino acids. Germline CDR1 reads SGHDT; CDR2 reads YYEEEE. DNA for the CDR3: TGTGCCAGCAGCTTAGGACAGGGCTTATACGAGCAGTACTTC. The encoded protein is CASSLGQGLYEQYF.

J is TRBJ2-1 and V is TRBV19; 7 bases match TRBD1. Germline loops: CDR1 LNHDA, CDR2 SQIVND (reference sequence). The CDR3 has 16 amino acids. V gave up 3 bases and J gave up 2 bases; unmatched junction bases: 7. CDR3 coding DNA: TGTGCCAGTAGTATGAACAGGGGCCCCCCCTACAATGAGCAGTTCTTC. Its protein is CASSMNRGPPYNEQFF.

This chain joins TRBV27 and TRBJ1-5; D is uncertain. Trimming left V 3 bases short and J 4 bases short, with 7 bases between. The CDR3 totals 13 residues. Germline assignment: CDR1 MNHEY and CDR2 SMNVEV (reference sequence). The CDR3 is CASSFSRNQPQHF. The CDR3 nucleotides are TGTGCCAGCAGTTTCTCGAGAAATCAGCCCCAGCATTTT.

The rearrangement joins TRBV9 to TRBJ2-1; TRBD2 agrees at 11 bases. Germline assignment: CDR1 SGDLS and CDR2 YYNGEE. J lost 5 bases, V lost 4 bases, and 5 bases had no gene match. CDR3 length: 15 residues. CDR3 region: CASSSIAGGDNEQFF. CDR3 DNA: TGTGCCAGCAGCTCGATAGCGGGGGGGGACAATGAGCAGTTCTTC.

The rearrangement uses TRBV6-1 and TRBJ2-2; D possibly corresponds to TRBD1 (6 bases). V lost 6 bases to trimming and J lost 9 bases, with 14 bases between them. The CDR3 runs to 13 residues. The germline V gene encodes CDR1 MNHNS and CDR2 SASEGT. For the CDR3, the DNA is TGTGCCAGCAGCCAGGGGCCGTTAAGGGAGCTGTTTTTT. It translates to CASSQGPLRELFF.

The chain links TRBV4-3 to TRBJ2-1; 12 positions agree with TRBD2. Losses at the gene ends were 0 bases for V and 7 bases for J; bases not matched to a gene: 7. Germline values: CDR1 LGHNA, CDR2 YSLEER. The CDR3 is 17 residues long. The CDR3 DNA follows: TGCGCCAGCAGCCAAGATCTTTCTAGCGGGGGGGCAAATGAGCAGTTCTTC. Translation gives CASSQDLSSGGANEQFF.

CDR3 protein: CAWSVGRNTEAFF. The CDR3 coding sequence is TGTGCCTGGAGTGTTGGCAGAAACACTGAAGCTTTCTTT. V is TRBV30 and J is TRBJ1-1; unclear D gene. Germline values: CDR1 GTSNPN, CDR2 SVGIG (reference sequence). V lost 0 bases, J lost 2 bases, and 7 bases lay in between. The length of the CDR3 is 13 residues.

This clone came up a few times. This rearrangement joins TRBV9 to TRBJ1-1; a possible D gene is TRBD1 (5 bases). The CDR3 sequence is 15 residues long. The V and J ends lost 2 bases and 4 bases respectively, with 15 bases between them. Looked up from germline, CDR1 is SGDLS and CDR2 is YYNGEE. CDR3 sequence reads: CASSVGTGGSTEAFF. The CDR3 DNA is TGTGCCAGCAGCGTTGGGACTGGGGGTTCCACTGAAGCTTTCTTT.

For the CDR3, the DNA is TGTGCCAGTAGTGCAGCGAGGAACCATGAGCAGTTCTTC. It is translated as CASSAARNHEQFF. V and J are TRBV19 and TRBJ2-1, with unresolved D. The CDR3 loop spans 13 amino acids. With 5 bases removed from V and 8 bases from J, the gap between germline ends came to 13 bases. Germline V gene sequence: CDR1 LNHDA, CDR2 SQIVND (reference sequence).

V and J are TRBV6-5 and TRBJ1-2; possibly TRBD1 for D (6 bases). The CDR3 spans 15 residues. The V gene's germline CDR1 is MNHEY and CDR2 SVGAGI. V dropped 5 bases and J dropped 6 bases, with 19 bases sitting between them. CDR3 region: CASSPSWWGQDGYTF. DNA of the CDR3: TGTGCCAGCAGTCCCTCCTGGTGGGGGCAGGATGGCTACACCTTC.

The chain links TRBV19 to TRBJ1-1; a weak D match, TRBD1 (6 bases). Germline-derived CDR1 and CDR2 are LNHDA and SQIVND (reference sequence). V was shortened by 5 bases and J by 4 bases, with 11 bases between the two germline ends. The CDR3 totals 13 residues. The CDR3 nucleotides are TGTGCCAGTAGTTGGGACATTCGCACTGAAGCTTTCTTT. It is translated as CASSWDIRTEAFF.

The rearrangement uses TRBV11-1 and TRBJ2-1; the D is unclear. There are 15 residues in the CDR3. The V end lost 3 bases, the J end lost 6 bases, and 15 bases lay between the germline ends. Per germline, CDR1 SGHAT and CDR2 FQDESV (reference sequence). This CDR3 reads CASSLGHPTGNEQFF. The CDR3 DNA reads TGTGCCAGCAGCTTGGGCCACCCCACCGGCAATGAGCAGTTCTTC.

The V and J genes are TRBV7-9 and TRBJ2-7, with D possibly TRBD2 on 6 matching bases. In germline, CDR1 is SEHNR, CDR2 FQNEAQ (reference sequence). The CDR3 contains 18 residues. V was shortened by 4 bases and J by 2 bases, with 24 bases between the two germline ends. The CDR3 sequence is CASSSTRAGYGVPYEQYF. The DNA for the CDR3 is TGTGCCAGCAGCTCTACAAGGGCGGGGTACGGGGTTCCCTACGAGCAGTACTTC.

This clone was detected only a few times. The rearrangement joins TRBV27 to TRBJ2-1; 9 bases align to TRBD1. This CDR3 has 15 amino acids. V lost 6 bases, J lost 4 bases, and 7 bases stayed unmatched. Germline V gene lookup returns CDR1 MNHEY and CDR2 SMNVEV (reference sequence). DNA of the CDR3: TGTGCCAGCAGACTACAGGGGGCGGGTTACAATGAGCAGTTCTTC. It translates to CASRLQGAGYNEQFF.

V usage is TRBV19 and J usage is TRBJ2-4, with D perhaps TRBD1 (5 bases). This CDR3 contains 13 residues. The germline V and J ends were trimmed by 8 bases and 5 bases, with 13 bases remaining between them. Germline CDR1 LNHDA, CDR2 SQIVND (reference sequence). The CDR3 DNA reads TGTGCCAGTCTGACATTGGGGCAAAACATTCAGTACTTC. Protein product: CASLTLGQNIQYF. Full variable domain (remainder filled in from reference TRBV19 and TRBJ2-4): DGGITQSPKYLFRKEGQNVTLSCEQNLNHDAMYWYRQDPGQGLRLIYYSQIVNDFQKGDIAEGYSVSREKKESFPLTVTSAQKNPTAFYLCASLTLGQNIQYFGAGTRLSVL.

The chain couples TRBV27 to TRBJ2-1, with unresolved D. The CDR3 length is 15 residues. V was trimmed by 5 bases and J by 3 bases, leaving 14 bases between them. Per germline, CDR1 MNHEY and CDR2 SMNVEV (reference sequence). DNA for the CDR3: TGTGCCAGCAGTCCTCCAGGTACCGGCTACAATGAGCAGTTCTTC. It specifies CASSPPGTGYNEQFF.

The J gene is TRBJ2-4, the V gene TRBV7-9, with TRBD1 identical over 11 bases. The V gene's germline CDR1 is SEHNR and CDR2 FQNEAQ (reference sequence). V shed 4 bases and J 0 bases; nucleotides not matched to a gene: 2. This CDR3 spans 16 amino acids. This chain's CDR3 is CASSSDRGLAKNIQYF. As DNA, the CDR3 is TGTGCCAGCAGCTCGGACAGGGGGCTAGCCAAAAACATTCAGTACTTC.

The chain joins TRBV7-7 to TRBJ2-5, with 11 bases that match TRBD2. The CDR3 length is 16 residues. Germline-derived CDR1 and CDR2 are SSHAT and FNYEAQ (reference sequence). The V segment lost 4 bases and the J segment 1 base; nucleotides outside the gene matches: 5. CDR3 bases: TGTGCCAGCAGCTACCGACTAGCGGGGCTCCAAGAGACCCAGTACTTC. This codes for CASSYRLAGLQETQYF.